The clone carrying this T cell receptor beta chain was recorded a few times. Its specificity is not known. Stated time point: persistent/refractory GD, antithyroid drugs over 5 years with positive TRAb. Generation of the TCR library employed RNA extracted from PBMCs. Enrollment of patients was through an endocrinology department in Xi'an, China. Construction of the TCR beta libraries employed iRepertoire HTBI primers in conjunction with Arm-PCR of CDR3 regions. Each CDR3 protein gets one entry after TCRdb re-called the multiplex PCR reads with MiXCR. Of over 650,000 distinct CDR3 sequences listed, around 30% were seen once; the top ten hold around 42%. These data come from a study of regulatory T cells in long-lasting Graves disease. This CDR3 has 13 amino acids. V was shortened by 8 bases and J by 2 bases, with 13 bases between the two germline ends. Germline values: CDR1 MNHNS, CDR2 SASEGT. Study results and caveats: New patients shared over 800 public clonotypes, fewer than the 2,500 to 3,500 shared by persistent patients. It was in persistent disease that TRBV28, TRBJ1-2 and TRBJ2-5 were favored.

This chain links TRBV6-1 with TRBJ2-7; D might be TRBD2 (5 bases). The sequence derives from a female donor with Graves disease. The source was peripheral blood mononuclear cells (PBMCs), collected when the disease was refractory, from a patient treated with antithyroid drugs. CDR3 DNA: TGTGCCAGCGGTGGTAGGAGGCCCTACGAGCAGTACTTC. Protein: CASGGRRPYEQYF.